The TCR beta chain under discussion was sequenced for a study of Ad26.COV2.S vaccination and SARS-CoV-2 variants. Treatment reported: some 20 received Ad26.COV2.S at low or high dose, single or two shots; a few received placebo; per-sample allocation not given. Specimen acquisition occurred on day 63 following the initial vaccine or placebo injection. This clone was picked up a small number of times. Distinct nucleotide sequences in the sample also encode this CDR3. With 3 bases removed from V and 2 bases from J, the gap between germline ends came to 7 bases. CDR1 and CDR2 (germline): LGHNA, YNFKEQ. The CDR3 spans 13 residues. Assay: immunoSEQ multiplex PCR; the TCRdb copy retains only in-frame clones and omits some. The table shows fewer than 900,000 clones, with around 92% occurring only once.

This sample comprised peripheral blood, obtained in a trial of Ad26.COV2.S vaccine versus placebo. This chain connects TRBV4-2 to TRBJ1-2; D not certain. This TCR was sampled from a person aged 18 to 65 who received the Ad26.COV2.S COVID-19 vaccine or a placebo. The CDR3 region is CASSQEGNYGYTF. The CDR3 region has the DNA TGTGCCAGCAGCCAGGAGGGCAACTATGGCTACACCTTC.